This passage covers 27 T cell receptor beta chains from one sample sequenced in a study of blood T cell repertoires in COVID-19. TCRdb keeps only in-frame clones here, not all; method: immunoSEQ multiplex PCR. The table lists around 250,000 clones, approximately 86% of them singletons. Sequenced input: peripheral blood. These TCRs come from a woman aged 65 to 85 with active or convalescent COVID-19.

The chain is built from TRBV5-1 and TRBJ1-2; D is undetermined. V was cut by 6 bases and J by 4 bases, with 22 bases left in between. This CDR3 region has 16 residues. The germline gives CDR1 SGHRS, CDR2 YFSETQ. The CDR3 reads CASTIGGGSYGYGYTF. In nucleotides, the CDR3 is TGCGCCAGCACTATAGGTGGAGGGAGTTATGGCTATGGCTACACCTTC.

CDR3 coding DNA: TGTGCCAGTGAGTTGACTGGGGCCAACGTCCTGACTTTC. It codes for CASELTGANVLTF. The J gene is TRBJ2-6, the V gene TRBV19; D is undetermined. Trimming stripped 8 bases from V and 2 bases from J, with 7 bases between. The germline CDR1 and CDR2 sequences are LNHDA and SQIVND (reference sequence). This CDR3 contains 13 residues.

In this sample, this clone turned up a few times. The chain links TRBV18 to TRBJ1-3, with D uncertain. The length of the CDR3 is 15 residues. V dropped 3 bases and J dropped 0 bases, with 9 bases sitting between them. CDR1 and CDR2 (germline): KGHSH, LQKENI. CDR3 sequence (DNA): TGTGCCAGCTCACCCATCCGGGACTCTGGAAACACCATATATTTT. Translating it yields CASSPIRDSGNTIYF.

The genes are TRBV5-6 and TRBJ1-6; 10 nucleotides align to TRBD1. V lost 4 bases, J lost 13 bases, and 8 bases stayed unmatched. Germline V gene sequence: CDR1 SGHDT, CDR2 YYEEEE. The CDR3 sequence is 14 residues long. CDR3: CASSGYGTGVPLHF. DNA for the CDR3: TGTGCCAGCAGCGGATACGGGACAGGGGTCCCCCTCCACTTT.

This clone was seen just once. The chain uses TRBV5-5 and TRBJ1-5, with no clear D. The CDR3 consists of 13 residues. The germline CDR1 and CDR2 sequences are SGHKS and YYEKEE (reference sequence). Trimming removed 4 bases at V and 8 bases at J, with 13 bases between. The CDR3 DNA reads as TGTGCCAGCAGCGCCCTTTTTTCGGAGCCCCAGCATTTT. It translates to CASSALFSEPQHF. Filled out from reference TRBV5-5 and TRBJ1-5, the complete variable domain reads DAGVTQSPTHLIKTRGQQVTLRCSPISGHKSVSWYQQVLGQGPQFIFQYYEKEERGRGNFPDRFSARQFPNYSSELNVNALLLGDSALYLCASSALFSEPQHFGDGTRLSIL.

This clone appeared a few times. V and J are TRBV10-3 and TRBJ2-7; no definite D call. CDR1 and CDR2 from the germline V gene are ENHRY and SYGVKD. The CDR3 runs to 11 residues. Trimming shortened V by 5 bases and J by 3 bases, and 5 bases separated the two germline ends. CDR3 bases: TGTGCCATCAGTCCCAGCTACGAGCAGTACTTC. Amino acids: CAISPSYEQYF.

This chain uses TRBV5-1 with TRBJ2-1; 7 bases agree with TRBD2. This CDR3 region has 15 residues. Trimming removed 4 bases from V and 2 bases from J; junction bases left unmatched: 6. Looked up from germline, CDR1 is SGHRS and CDR2 is YFSETQ. The CDR3 DNA reads as TGCGCCAGCAGCACCAGCGGGGACGCCTACAATGAGCAGTTCTTC. Translated: CASSTSGDAYNEQFF.

For this clone: The conserved final phenylalanine or tryptophan is absent from the CDR3, which likely points to a read error. Because the CDR3's place on the DNA is in doubt, the DNA is left out and the CDR3 is given as listed by TCRdb. J is TRBJ1-2 and V is TRBV21-1; TRBD1 is taken as the D call from the table, unchecked against the DNA. TRBV21-1 is recorded as a pseudogene. The CDR3 is 12 amino acids long, termini counted. CDR3 residues: CASSKSGGQRER.

The V gene is TRBV5-1, the J gene TRBJ2-7; the D gene is possibly TRBD1 (5 bases). Germline V gene sequence: CDR1 SGHRS, CDR2 YFSETQ. This CDR3 comprises 15 residues. V lost 0 bases, J lost 2 bases, and 12 bases lay in between. DNA of the CDR3: TGCGCCAGCAGCTTGGTGGGGCGGTTTCCCTACGAGCAGTACTTC. It codes for CASSLVGRFPYEQYF. The full variable domain, rest sourced from reference TRBV5-1 and TRBJ2-7, is KAGVTQTPRYLIKTRGQQVTLSCSPISGHRSVSWYQQTPGQGLQFLFEYFSETQRNKGNFPGRFSGRQFSNSRSEMNVSTLELGDSALYLCASSLVGRFPYEQYFGPGTRLTVT.

The chain uses TRBV19 and TRBJ1-1, with no clear D. The V and J ends lost 3 bases and 10 bases respectively, with 15 bases between them. Germline V lookup: CDR1 LNHDA, CDR2 SQIVND (reference sequence). The CDR3 covers 13 residues. The CDR3 region is CASSIRGNSPAFF. Here the CDR3 DNA reads TGTGCCAGTAGTATTCGGGGAAACTCACCAGCTTTCTTT.

The genes are TRBV10-3 and TRBJ2-7; 8 bases agree with TRBD1. V lost 4 bases and J lost 3; bases outside the gene matches: 5. This CDR3 has 14 amino acids. The germline gives CDR1 ENHRY, CDR2 SYGVKD. The CDR3 region has the DNA TGTGCCATCAGTGCTGGGACAGGCGACTACGAGCAGTACTTC. Translating it yields CAISAGTGDYEQYF.

V usage is TRBV7-2 and J usage is TRBJ1-5; D gene ambiguous. This CDR3 region has 11 residues. Germline CDR1 reads SGHTA; CDR2 reads FQGNSA. V was clipped by 0 bases and J by 9 bases, with 3 bases between them. The CDR3: CASSLAGPQHF. The DNA of the CDR3 is TGTGCCAGCAGCTTAGCCGGGCCCCAGCATTTT. The whole variable domain, remainder taken from reference TRBV7-2 and TRBJ1-5, is GAGVSQSPSNKVTEKGKDVELRCDPISGHTALYWYRQSLGQGLEFLIYFQGNSAPDKSGLPSDRFSAERTGGSVSTLTIQRTQQEDSAVYLCASSLAGPQHFGDGTRLSIL.

The table lists this clone with a few counts. The chain carries TRBV5-1 and TRBJ1-2, with 7 bases that match TRBD1. V was clipped by 1 base and J by 5 bases; unmatched bases: 5. This CDR3 spans 14 amino acids. From germline, CDR1 is SGHRS and CDR2 YFSETQ. Written as DNA, the CDR3 is TGCGCCAGCAGCTTGTCGGGACAGACTTATGGCTACACCTTC. Translating gives CASSLSGQTYGYTF.

The chain couples TRBV10-1 to TRBJ1-3; D remains unclear. In germline, CDR1 is WNHNN, CDR2 SYGVQD (reference sequence). The CDR3 is made up of 14 amino acids. V gave up 3 bases and J gave up 5 bases, with 11 bases separating them. CDR3 DNA sequence: TGCGCCAGCAGTGAAGCCCCGGGGAGAAACACCATATATTTT. This codes for CASSEAPGRNTIYF.

The chain joins TRBV2 to TRBJ1-2; 7 nucleotides match TRBD1. With V trimmed by 5 bases and J by 4 bases, 7 bases remained unmatched. CDR1 and CDR2 from the germline V gene are SNHLY and FYNNEI. The CDR3 extends over 14 amino acids. The CDR3 loop is CASSYDAGGYGYTF. In DNA form, the CDR3 reads TGTGCCAGCAGTTACGATGCAGGGGGCTATGGCTACACCTTC.

The chain couples TRBV9 to TRBJ1-4; TRBD1 agrees at 7 bases. This CDR3 comprises 15 residues. V was pared by 0 bases and J by 7 bases, with 6 bases of the junction left unmatched. Germline loops: CDR1 SGDLS, CDR2 YYNGEE. The CDR3 nucleotides read TGTGCCAGCAGCGTAGACAGGGGAATGGGTGAAAAACTGTTTTTT. Translation gives CASSVDRGMGEKLFF.

The chain is built from TRBV18 and TRBJ2-6; 9 bases fit TRBD1. This CDR3 has 18 amino acids. Trimming cost V 6 bases and J 0 bases; bases outside gene matches: 9. Germline CDR1 is KGHSH and CDR2 is LQKENI. In nucleotides, the CDR3 is TGTGCCAGCTCCCCCTCGACAGGGGGAAACTCTGGGGCCAACGTCCTGACTTTC. Protein: CASSPSTGGNSGANVLTF.

The CDR3 protein is CATSDQGQGTPLHF. CDR3 DNA: TGTGCCACCAGTGATCAGGGACAGGGAACACCCCTCCACTTT. This chain connects TRBV24-1 to TRBJ1-6; 9 bases fit TRBD1. Losses at the gene ends were 3 bases for V and 11 bases for J; bases not matched to a gene: 4. The CDR3 runs 14 residues. CDR1 is KGHDR, CDR2 SFDVKD, per germline.

This rearrangement joins TRBV7-2 to TRBJ2-7; 7 bases align to TRBD1. Germline V gives CDR1 SGHTA, CDR2 FQGNSA. The CDR3 is 14 amino acids. The J segment lost 3 bases and the V segment lost 5 bases, leaving 7 bases of the junction unmatched. The CDR3 coding sequence is TGTGCCAGCAGCACCGGGACAGCCTACTACGAGCAGTACTTC. It codes for CASSTGTAYYEQYF.

The rearrangement links TRBV6-5 to TRBJ2-7; maybe TRBD2 (6 bases). The germline CDR1 and CDR2 sequences are MNHEY and SVGAGI. V was trimmed by 8 bases and J by 6 bases, leaving 17 bases between them. CDR3 length: 13 residues. The CDR3 DNA follows: TGTGCCAGCCAGCGCGGGGCAAGGGTCGAGCAGTACTTC. Encoded protein: CASQRGARVEQYF.

V usage is TRBV5-1 and J usage is TRBJ2-5, with D possibly being TRBD1 (6 bases). CDR3 size: 13 residues. Germline lookup yields CDR1 SGHRS and CDR2 YFSETQ. The V end lost 6 bases, the J end lost 0 bases, and 9 bases lay between the germline ends. The CDR3 loop reads CASTRDNQETQYF. Here the CDR3 DNA reads TGCGCCAGCACCCGGGACAACCAAGAGACCCAGTACTTC.

The chain links TRBV11-3 to TRBJ2-1, with 7 bases fitting TRBD1. Trimming took 6 bases from V and 6 from J; bases not matched to a gene: 2. Germline loops: CDR1 SGHNT, CDR2 YENEEA. CDR3 size: 12 residues. CDR3 coding DNA: TGTGCCAGCAGGGGGGACAGCAATGAGCAGTTCTTC. The encoded protein is CASRGDSNEQFF.

This chain connects TRBV6-1 to TRBJ1-4, with D hard to call. Germline-derived CDR1 and CDR2 are MNHNS and SASEGT. V was pared by 0 bases and J by 3 bases, with 8 bases between. This CDR3 comprises 15 residues. The CDR3 nucleotides read TGTGCCAGCAGTGAAGCACGGTCTTCTAATGAAAAACTGTTTTTT. Translated: CASSEARSSNEKLFF.

J is TRBJ2-1 and V is TRBV7-2, with TRBD1 matching 9 bases. This CDR3 contains 15 residues. The V segment lost 1 base and the J segment 9 bases; nucleotides outside the gene matches: 7. Germline values: CDR1 SGHTA, CDR2 FQGNSA. This CDR3 is CASSLEGQGLGEQFF. As DNA, the CDR3 is TGTGCCAGCAGCTTAGAGGGACAGGGTCTCGGTGAGCAGTTCTTC.

The rearrangement links TRBV19 to TRBJ1-5, with D hard to call. V lost 4 bases to trimming and J lost 7 bases, with 11 bases between them. The germline CDR1 and CDR2 sequences are LNHDA and SQIVND (reference sequence). CDR3 length equals 13 residues. The CDR3 DNA follows: TGTGCCAGTAGTACCCAGTCGAAACAGCCCCAGCATTTT. Its protein product is CASSTQSKQPQHF.

The V gene is TRBV4-3, the J gene TRBJ2-3; possible D gene TRBD2, 6 bases. Germline V lookup: CDR1 LGHNA, CDR2 YSLEER. V lost 2 bases and J 2 bases, leaving 11 bases between the germline ends. The CDR3 is made up of 15 amino acids. The CDR3 region has the DNA TGCGCCAGCAGCCAACGAGGAGGGTTCACAGATACGCAGTATTTT. It yields the protein CASSQRGGFTDTQYF.

This clone was seen a single time. This rearrangement joins TRBV3-1 (or the pseudogene TRBV3-2) to TRBJ1-1, with a possible D match to TRBD1 (6 bases). The CDR3 is 13 amino acids. Trimming left V 4 bases short and J 1 base short, with 7 bases between. Germline V lookup: CDR1 LGHDT, CDR2 YNNKEL (reference sequence). CDR3 nucleotides: TGTGCCAGCAGCCGGACAGAGAACACTGAAGCTTTCTTT. It yields the protein CASSRTENTEAFF.